This TCR beta chain was found in a study of blood T cell repertoires in COVID-19. For the study at large: T cells, B-cell-depleted T cells, or PBMCs supplied cDNA or gDNA.

V gave up 2 bases and J gave up 0 bases, with 11 bases separating them. The CDR3 covers 16 residues. Germline V gives CDR1 MGHDK, CDR2 SYGVNS. The authors' processing: Using reference gene primer amplification, nucleated cell counts were estimated. Generated by immunoSEQ multiplex PCR, the TCRdb table keeps only in-frame clones and is missing some. V and J calls plus clone size are reproduced from that table; the DNA served to infer D and trimming. The table shows roughly 49,000 clones, with around 68% occurring only once. Specimen: peripheral blood. The clonotype originates from a woman in her 70s with acute or convalescent COVID-19. The genes are TRBV25-1 and TRBJ2-1; tentatively, D is TRBD1 (6 bases). CDR3: CASSEHQGSSYNEQFF. The CDR3 DNA reads as TGTGCCAGCAGTGAACACCAGGGGAGCTCCTACAATGAGCAGTTCTTC.